Shown below are 21 T cell receptor beta chains from a single sample sequenced in a study of T cell clonotyping in hematopoietic cell transplantation. Time point described: recipient sample about 28 days before transplant, after cytoreduction. TCRdb's copy holds only in-frame clones and misses some; the assay was immunoSEQ multiplex PCR. Of roughly 29,000 clones in the sample, 60% to 80% were seen once. The starting material was peripheral blood mononuclear cells, obtained before stem cell transplant. Receptors originate from a man aged 45 to 65 with myelodysplastic syndrome. Some clones in this sample may be carry-over from other donors' samples.

V is TRBV25-1 and J is TRBJ1-2; D may be TRBD1 (6 bases). CDR1 and CDR2 from the germline V gene are MGHDK and SYGVNS. The V and J ends lost 2 bases and 4 bases respectively, with 11 bases between them. This CDR3 contains 14 residues. This CDR3 is CASSEVGAGYGYTF. The CDR3, as DNA: TGTGCCAGCAGTGAAGTGGGGGCTGGCTATGGCTACACCTTC.

This clone showed up just once. CDR3 amino acids: CASSLAVDSVETQYF. The CDR3 DNA reads TGTGCCAGCAGCTTGGCCGTGGATAGCGTGGAGACCCAGTACTTC. The V and J genes are TRBV5-6 and TRBJ2-5; D may be TRBD2 (5 bases). Trimming shortened V by 0 bases and J by 5 bases, and 14 bases separated the two germline ends. The CDR3 totals 15 residues. In germline, CDR1 is SGHDT, CDR2 YYEEEE.

The chain is built from TRBV6-1 and TRBJ1-6, with 7 bases matching TRBD1. Germline V gene lookup returns CDR1 MNHNS and CDR2 SASEGT. The ends lost 1 base at V and 14 bases at J; junction bases unmatched: 8. This CDR3 is built from 14 residues. The chain's CDR3 is CASSEVPGQGALHF. CDR3 sequence (DNA): TGTGCCAGCAGTGAAGTCCCGGGTCAGGGGGCCCTCCACTTT.

This rearrangement joins TRBV6-5 to TRBJ1-2, with D maybe TRBD1 (6 bases). Germline values: CDR1 MNHEY, CDR2 SVGAGI. This CDR3 has 13 residues. V lost 4 bases and J 7 bases, leaving 13 bases between the germline ends. The CDR3 is CASSLTGGSGYTF. The CDR3 nucleotides are TGTGCCAGCAGTTTGACAGGAGGGTCTGGCTACACCTTC.

The rearrangement links TRBV11-3 to TRBJ2-3; D tentatively reads TRBD1 or TRBD2 (5 bases each). CDR1 SGHNT and CDR2 YENEEA come from the germline V gene. Trimming took 8 bases from V and 0 from J, leaving 9 bases between them. This CDR3 is 13 amino acids long. CDR3 amino acids: CASRDGSTDTQYF. The CDR3 DNA is TGTGCCAGCCGGGACGGTAGCACAGATACGCAGTATTTT.

This chain links TRBV25-1 with TRBJ2-5; the D is unclear. Germline loops: CDR1 MGHDK, CDR2 SYGVNS. The V end was cut by 6 bases, the J end by 5 bases, with 13 bases between. The CDR3 spans 13 residues. The CDR3 nucleotides read TGTGCCAGCAGCCGTCGGAGTGGGGAGACCCAGTACTTC. It is translated as CASSRRSGETQYF.

V gene TRBV29-1 combines with J gene TRBJ1-1; a weak D match, TRBD1 (5 bases). The CDR3 contains 12 residues. In germline, CDR1 is SQVTM, CDR2 ANQGSEA. V lost 0 bases to trimming and J lost 5 bases, with 7 bases between them. CDR3 DNA sequence: TGCAGCGTTGAAGACCCAGGGACTGAAGCTTTCTTT. Translation gives CSVEDPGTEAFF.

This chain connects TRBV28 to TRBJ2-7; D perhaps matches TRBD1 (5 bases). V dropped 3 bases and J dropped 3 bases, with 9 bases sitting between them. This CDR3 spans 13 amino acids. The germline V gene encodes CDR1 MDHEN and CDR2 SYDVKM. The CDR3 sequence: CASSFLDSYEQYF. The CDR3 DNA reads as TGTGCCAGCAGTTTCCTCGACAGCTACGAGCAGTACTTC.

This clone was found once. The V gene is TRBV27, the J gene TRBJ1-1; no reliable D call. This CDR3 is built from 14 residues. Germline V gene lookup returns CDR1 MNHEY and CDR2 SMNVEV (reference sequence). V shed 6 bases and J shed 0 bases, with 11 bases lying between them. CDR3 DNA sequence: TGTGCCAGCAGACTAGAAGGGCTGAACACTGAAGCTTTCTTT. Protein sequence: CASRLEGLNTEAFF.

The genes are TRBV7-8 and TRBJ1-5; D uncertain. The CDR3 length is 17 residues. The V end lost 4 bases, the J end lost 3 bases, and 19 bases lay between the germline ends. Germline V CDR1 and CDR2: SGHVS, FQNEAQ. CDR3 loop: CASSSYPGPSSNQPQHF. The CDR3, as DNA: TGTGCCAGCAGCTCCTACCCCGGACCCTCGTCCAATCAGCCCCAGCATTTT.

The chain employs TRBV28 and TRBJ2-5; TRBD2 aligns across 8 bases. The V and J ends lost 6 bases and 5 bases, in that order; junction bases with no gene match: 5. The CDR3 has 13 amino acids. Germline V gene sequence: CDR1 MDHEN, CDR2 SYDVKM. CDR3: CASRPGGVETQYF. The CDR3 nucleotides are TGTGCCAGCAGGCCGGGAGGGGTTGAGACCCAGTACTTC.

The chain recombines TRBV7-3 with TRBJ2-1, with 11 bases lining up with TRBD2. From germline, CDR1 is SGHTA and CDR2 FQGTGA. The CDR3 is 16 residues long. The junction had 3 bases not matched to a gene; V was cut back by 1 base and J by 4 bases. This CDR3 reads CASSLRASGGYNEQFF. The DNA of the CDR3 is TGTGCCAGCAGCTTAAGGGCTAGCGGGGGGTACAATGAGCAGTTCTTC.

The rearrangement joins TRBV5-1 to TRBJ2-7; 8 bases agree with TRBD1. This CDR3 comprises 17 residues. The germline V gene encodes CDR1 SGHRS and CDR2 YFSETQ. Losses at the gene ends were 4 bases for V and 1 base for J; bases not matched to a gene: 13. CDR3 bases: TGCGCCAGCAGCCCTCAAGTAAGGACAGGGTTTTCCTACGAGCAGTACTTC. This encodes CASSPQVRTGFSYEQYF.

This clone appeared once. This chain joins TRBV6-6 and TRBJ2-2, with D perhaps TRBD2 (6 bases). V lost 11 bases to trimming and J lost 7 bases, with 17 bases between them. CDR1 and CDR2 from the germline V gene are MNHNY and SVGAGI (reference sequence). This CDR3 contains 13 residues. The CDR3 is CAGGAITYGELFF. CDR3 DNA: TGTGCCGGAGGGGCCATAACATACGGGGAGCTGTTTTTT.

This clone occurred a few times. J is TRBJ2-7 and V is TRBV7-2; tentative D call: TRBD1 (6 bases). Germline V gene data show CDR1 as SGHTA and CDR2 as FQGNSA. This CDR3 spans 16 amino acids. Trimming cost V 5 bases and J 6 bases, with 23 bases left between them. The CDR3 spells CASSTLRWDTQPEQYF. CDR3 in DNA: TGTGCCAGCAGCACGCTTAGGTGGGACACACAACCCGAGCAGTACTTC.

By share of the sample, this clone is medium-sized. The chain combines TRBV7-6 with TRBJ2-2; the D gene could be TRBD1 or TRBD2 (6 bases each). This CDR3 has 14 amino acids. The V end lost 1 base, the J end lost 4 bases, and 7 bases lay between the germline ends. The germline V gene has CDR1 SGHVS and CDR2 FNYEAQ. This chain's CDR3 is CASSLEGGTGELFF. CDR3 bases: TGTGCCAGCAGCTTAGAGGGGGGCACCGGGGAGCTGTTTTTT. Full variable domain (rest looked up from reference TRBV7-6 and TRBJ2-2): GAGVSQSPRYKVTKRGQDVALRCDPISGHVSLYWYRQALGQGPEFLTYFNYEAQQDKSGLPNDRFSAERPEGSISTLTIQRTEQRDSAMYRCASSLEGGTGELFFGEGSRLTVL.

This chain connects TRBV6-5 to TRBJ1-5; tentative D call: TRBD1 (6 bases). Germline V gene sequence: CDR1 MNHEY, CDR2 SVGAGI. Trimming took 0 bases from V and 6 from J, leaving 12 bases between them. CDR3 length: 15 amino acids. CDR3 sequence: CASSYSWLGGQPQHF. CDR3 coding DNA: TGTGCCAGCAGTTACTCGTGGCTAGGGGGTCAGCCCCAGCATTTT.

The J gene is TRBJ2-7, the V gene TRBV30, with 11 positions matching TRBD2. The ends lost 2 bases at V and 3 bases at J; junction bases unmatched: 3. The CDR3 contains 14 residues. The germline CDR1 and CDR2 sequences are GTSNPN and SVGIG (reference sequence). DNA for the CDR3: TGTGCCTGGAGTATAGCGGGAGGGCACTACGAGCAGTACTTC. Protein sequence: CAWSIAGGHYEQYF.

The CDR3 nucleotides are TGTGCCAGCAGTTTTGCAGGGGAGGGCTACGAGCAGTACTTC. Its protein product is CASSFAGEGYEQYF. The V gene is TRBV28, the J gene TRBJ2-7, with D possibly matching TRBD2 (7 bases). CDR1 and CDR2 from the germline V gene are MDHEN and SYDVKM. Trimming left V 3 bases short and J 3 bases short, with 12 bases between. CDR3 length: 14 amino acids.

The rearrangement links TRBV2 to TRBJ2-2; 9 nucleotides align to TRBD2. The J segment lost 6 bases and the V segment lost 10 bases, leaving 9 bases of the junction unmatched. The CDR3 extends over 14 amino acids. CDR1 is SNHLY and CDR2 is FYNNEI in the germline V gene. CDR3 sequence: CATLGSGSSGELFF. The CDR3 DNA reads as TGTGCCACCTTGGGTAGCGGGAGTTCCGGGGAGCTGTTTTTT.

This chain uses TRBV28 with TRBJ1-6; TRBD1 agrees at 7 bases. CDR1 and CDR2 from the germline V gene are MDHEN and SYDVKM. The CDR3 consists of 16 residues. J gave up 7 bases and V 5 bases, and 11 bases lay outside the gene matches. The CDR3 sequence is CASSVSQGSGNSPLHF. The CDR3 DNA reads as TGTGCCAGCAGTGTCTCACAGGGGTCTGGGAATTCACCCCTCCACTTT.